This TCR beta chain was sequenced during a study of technical replicates of blood from a few donors. The CDR3 is 16 residues long. Losses at the gene ends were 0 bases for V and 5 bases for J; bases not matched to a gene: 6. Germline V lookup: CDR1 SGHRS, CDR2 YFSETQ. Repertoires were generated with immunoSEQ multiplex PCR, while TCRdb's copy carries only in-frame clones and drops some. The sample includes more than 65,000 clones, nearly 97% seen only once; the top ten take 0.36%. Input material: T cells isolated from PBMCs. This receptor was obtained from a human donor in good health. V is TRBV5-1 and J is TRBJ1-4; 8 nucleotides agree with TRBD1. CDR3 DNA: TGCGCCAGCAGCTTGGATCCGGGACAGGTGAATGAAAAACTGTTTTTT. Encoded protein: CASSLDPGQVNEKLFF. Supplemented by reference TRBV5-1 and TRBJ1-4, the full variable domain reads KAGVTQTPRYLIKTRGQQVTLSCSPISGHRSVSWYQQTPGQGLQFLFEYFSETQRNKGNFPGRFSGRQFSNSRSEMNVSTLELGDSALYLCASSLDPGQVNEKLFFGSGTQLSVL.